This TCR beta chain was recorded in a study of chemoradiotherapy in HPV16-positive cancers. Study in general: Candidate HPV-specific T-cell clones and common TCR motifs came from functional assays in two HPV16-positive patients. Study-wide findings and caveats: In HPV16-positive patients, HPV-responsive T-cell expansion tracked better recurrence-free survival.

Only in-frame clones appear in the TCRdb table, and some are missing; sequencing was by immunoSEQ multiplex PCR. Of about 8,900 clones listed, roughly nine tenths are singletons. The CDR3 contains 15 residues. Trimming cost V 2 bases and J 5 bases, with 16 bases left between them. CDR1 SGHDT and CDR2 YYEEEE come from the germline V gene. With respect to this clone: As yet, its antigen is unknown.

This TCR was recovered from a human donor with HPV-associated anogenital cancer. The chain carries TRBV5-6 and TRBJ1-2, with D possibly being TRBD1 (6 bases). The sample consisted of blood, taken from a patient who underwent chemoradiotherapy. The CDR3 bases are TGTGCCAGCAGCTTATCAGGGGCAAGGAAGTATGGCTACACCTTC. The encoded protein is CASSLSGARKYGYTF.